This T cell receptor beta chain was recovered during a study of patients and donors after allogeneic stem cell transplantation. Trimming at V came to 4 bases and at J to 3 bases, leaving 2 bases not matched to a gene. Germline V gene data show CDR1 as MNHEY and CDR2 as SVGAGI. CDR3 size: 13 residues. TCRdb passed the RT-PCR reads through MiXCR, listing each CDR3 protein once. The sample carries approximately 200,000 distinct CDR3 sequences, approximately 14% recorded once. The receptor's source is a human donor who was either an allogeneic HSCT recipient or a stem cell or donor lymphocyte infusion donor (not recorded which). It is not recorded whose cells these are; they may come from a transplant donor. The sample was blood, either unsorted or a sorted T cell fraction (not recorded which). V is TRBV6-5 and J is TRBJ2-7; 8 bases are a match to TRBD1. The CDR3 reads CASSFDRGYEQYF. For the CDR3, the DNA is TGTGCCAGCAGTTTCGACAGGGGCTACGAGCAGTACTTC.